Each of the 25 T cell receptor beta chains below was sequenced from the same sample in a study of T cell repertoires in cytomegalovirus infection. For these receptors, no antigen is known. TCRdb re-called the reads with MiXCR, one entry per CDR3 protein. The sample includes a few hundred thousand distinct CDR3 sequences, 25% to 35% seen only once; the top ten take around 20%. Here the sequenced sample was cultured PBMCs, taken from culture after CMV antigen stimulation. The receptor source for this set is a human donor in good health (CMV status not recorded). Some clones in this sample may be carry-over from other donors' samples.

V is TRBV9 and J is TRBJ2-1; 11 bases map to TRBD2. Germline V lookup: CDR1 SGDLS, CDR2 YYNGEE. The CDR3 has 15 amino acids. The ends lost 3 bases at V and 4 bases at J; junction bases unmatched: 3. DNA of the CDR3: TGTGCCAGCAGCGCGCGACTAGCGGGGTACAATGAGCAGTTCTTC. Its protein product is CASSARLAGYNEQFF.

V usage is TRBV19 and J usage is TRBJ1-4; D remains ambiguous. V lost 5 bases and J lost 7, with 11 bases in between. The CDR3 contains 13 residues. Germline V CDR1 and CDR2: LNHDA, SQIVND (reference sequence). The CDR3 coding sequence is TGTGCCAGTAGTTCCCTCGCGAGTGAAAAACTGTTTTTT. It is translated as CASSSLASEKLFF. Variable domain in full (rest from reference TRBV19 and TRBJ1-4): DGGITQSPKYLFRKEGQNVTLSCEQNLNHDAMYWYRQDPGQGLRLIYYSQIVNDFQKGDIAEGYSVSREKKESFPLTVTSAQKNPTAFYLCASSSLASEKLFFGSGTQLSVL.

The rearrangement links TRBV6-2 or TRBV6-3 to TRBJ2-3; perhaps TRBD2 as D (6 bases). Between the trimmed V and J ends, which lost 8 bases and 4 bases, there was a span of 13 bases. The CDR3 loop spans 13 amino acids. The germline gives CDR1 MNHEY, CDR2 SVGEGT. CDR3 sequence: CASGDSPSDTQYF. Here the CDR3 DNA reads TGTGCCAGCGGGGACTCCCCTTCAGATACGCAGTATTTT.

This clonotype came up a few times. The chain employs TRBV11-3 and TRBJ2-1; 8 bases map to TRBD2. Germline V CDR1 and CDR2: SGHNT, YENEEA. J gave up 4 bases and V 5 bases, and 4 bases lay outside the gene matches. This CDR3 has 14 amino acids. CDR3 residues: CASSTSGLYNEQFF. CDR3 DNA: TGTGCCAGCAGCACTAGCGGCCTATACAATGAGCAGTTCTTC.

The V gene is TRBV7-9, the J gene TRBJ2-1; perhaps TRBD1 as D (5 bases). Germline CDR1 is SEHNR and CDR2 is FQNEAQ (reference sequence). This CDR3 comprises 15 residues. Deletions cut 5 bases from V and 4 bases from J, with 15 bases between. The CDR3: CASSPKGMEYNEQFF. CDR3 DNA sequence: TGTGCCAGCAGCCCGAAGGGGATGGAATACAATGAGCAGTTCTTC. The full variable domain, with the rest looked up from reference TRBV7-9 and TRBJ2-1, is DTGVSQNPRHKITKRGQNVTFRCDPISEHNRLYWYRQTLGQGPEFLTYFQNEAQLEKSRLLSDRFSAERPKGSFSTLEIQRTEQGDSAMYLCASSPKGMEYNEQFFGPGTRLTVL.

This chain links TRBV6-5 with TRBJ1-3; D not resolved. With 2 bases removed from V and 0 bases from J, the gap between germline ends came to 8 bases. CDR3 length: 15 amino acids. Germline-derived CDR1 and CDR2 are MNHEY and SVGAGI. The CDR3 DNA reads TGTGCCAGCAGTTACAGCCACCTCTCTGGAAACACCATATATTTT. Translating it yields CASSYSHLSGNTIYF.

This clonotype was observed a handful of times. DNA of the CDR3: TGTGCCAGCAGAAAGGAATACAGGGGAAATCCTGAAGCTTTCTTT. Amino acid sequence: CASRKEYRGNPEAFF. The J gene is TRBJ1-1, the V gene TRBV27; 7 bases map to TRBD1. The CDR3 is 15 residues long. Unmatched junction bases numbered 13, after V lost 6 bases and J lost 6 bases. Germline V gives CDR1 MNHEY, CDR2 SMNVEV (reference sequence).

The rearrangement uses TRBV4-1 and TRBJ1-6; 7 bases match TRBD1. CDR3 length: 14 amino acids. Trimming removed 3 bases from V and 10 bases from J; junction bases left unmatched: 6. Germline V gene sequence: CDR1 MGHRA, CDR2 YSYEKL. In nucleotides, the CDR3 is TGCGCCAGCAGCCATACAGGGGTGGACTCACCCCTCCACTTT. This sequence encodes CASSHTGVDSPLHF.

This clonotype was found a few times. The rearrangement joins TRBV27 to TRBJ1-5; 7 nucleotides match TRBD1. The CDR3 contains 15 residues. With 7 bases clipped from V and 4 bases from J, the junction kept 10 bases outside the gene matches. The germline V gene encodes CDR1 MNHEY and CDR2 SMNVEV (reference sequence). DNA of the CDR3: TGTGCCAGCACCCCGGGACAGCCATCGAATCAGCCCCAGCATTTT. The encoded protein is CASTPGQPSNQPQHF.

The gene calls are TRBV7-9 and TRBJ1-3; no clear D. This CDR3 contains 18 residues. CDR1 and CDR2 from the germline V gene are SEHNR and FQNEAQ (reference sequence). V was cut by 5 bases and J by 0 bases, with 20 bases left in between. CDR3 loop: CASSPRGSVDHSGNTIYF. In nucleotides, the CDR3 is TGTGCCAGCAGCCCTCGAGGGTCCGTCGACCACTCTGGAAACACCATATATTTT.

Only a few counts were recorded for this clonotype. This sequence joins TRBV29-1 and TRBJ1-3, with TRBD1 matching 9 bases. Germline-derived CDR1 and CDR2 are SQVTM and ANQGSEA. The CDR3 totals 14 residues. Germline trimming cut 6 bases from V and 3 bases from J; bases unmatched to any gene: 6. CDR3 sequence reads: CSVQQGAYGNTIYF. Here the CDR3 DNA reads TGCAGCGTACAACAGGGGGCGTATGGAAACACCATATATTTT.

This clonotype showed up just a few times. Here the CDR3 DNA reads TGTGCCAGCAGCCCTAGGGGGAACAATGAGCAGTTCTTC. Its translation is CASSPRGNNEQFF. This chain uses TRBV7-9 with TRBJ2-1; D possibly corresponds to TRBD1 (6 bases). The CDR3 is made up of 13 amino acids. The V gene's germline CDR1 is SEHNR and CDR2 FQNEAQ (reference sequence). The V gene lost 5 bases and the J gene lost 5 bases, with 10 bases spanning the gap.

This clonotype was recorded a few times. At one of its ends the junction is not consistent with the germline gene, which may arise from a read error. This chain uses TRBV28 with TRBJ2-7, with D possibly being TRBD2 (5 bases). CDR3 length: 16 amino acids. The germline V gene encodes CDR1 MDHEN and CDR2 SYDVKM. The CDR3 DNA is TGTGCCAGCATCCCCGGGCCAGCGGTTGATTCCTACGAGCAGAACTTC. It is translated as CASIPGPAVDSYEQNF.

This clonotype was found a few times. This chain uses TRBV19 with TRBJ2-1; the D is unclear. This CDR3 is 13 amino acids long. Germline assignment: CDR1 LNHDA and CDR2 SQIVND (reference sequence). V was clipped by 1 base and J by 7 bases, with 8 bases between them. CDR3 region: CASSIALGNEQFF. The CDR3 coding sequence is TGTGCCAGTAGTATAGCCCTAGGGAATGAGCAGTTCTTC.

This clonotype came up many times. In DNA form, the CDR3 reads TGTGCCAGCAGGGCTACTCCGGGACAGGGCTTCCTGAACACTGAAGCTTTCTTT. Its protein is CASRATPGQGFLNTEAFF. The rearrangement joins TRBV12-3 or TRBV12-4 to TRBJ1-1; 9 bases line up with TRBD1. The CDR3 extends over 18 amino acids. The V and J ends lost 6 bases and 0 bases, in that order; junction bases with no gene match: 14.

This clonotype has just a few counts. The chain uses TRBV11-2 and TRBJ2-1, with TRBD2 matching 8 bases. This CDR3 contains 17 residues. The junction had 9 bases not matched to a gene; V was cut back by 5 bases and J by 0 bases. From germline, CDR1 is SGHAT and CDR2 FQNNGV. CDR3 sequence reads: CASSKIAGLPSYNEQFF. DNA for the CDR3: TGTGCCAGCAGCAAAATAGCGGGACTACCCTCCTACAATGAGCAGTTCTTC. Full variable domain (outside the CDR3, taken from reference TRBV11-2 and TRBJ2-1): EAGVAQSPRYKIIEKRQSVAFWCNPISGHATLYWYQQILGQGPKLLIQFQNNGVVDDSQLPKDRFSAERLKGVDSTLKIQPAKLEDSAVYLCASSKIAGLPSYNEQFFGPGTRLTVL.

The V call is TRBV20-1, the J call TRBJ1-2, with D possibly matching TRBD1 (5 bases). In germline, CDR1 is DFQATT, CDR2 SNEGSKA (reference sequence). V lost 3 bases and J lost 4, with 18 bases in between. The CDR3 is 15 amino acids. CDR3 sequence reads: CSASRSSGVSYGYTF. DNA of the CDR3: TGCAGTGCTAGCCGTTCCTCGGGGGTCTCCTATGGCTACACCTTC.

The chain joins TRBV10-2 to TRBJ2-3, with TRBD2 matching 11 bases. The CDR3 totals 17 residues. Germline V CDR1 and CDR2: WSHSY, SAAADI. V shed 0 bases and J 2 bases; nucleotides not matched to a gene: 4. CDR3 protein: CASSESRLAGTTDTQYF. CDR3 sequence (DNA): TGCGCCAGCAGTGAGTCGAGACTAGCGGGGACCACAGATACGCAGTATTTT.

DNA of the CDR3: TGCGCCAGCAGCTCAGTTGGGGGTGAGCAGTTCTTC. Its translation: CASSSVGGEQFF. The chain carries TRBV5-1 and TRBJ2-1; the D gene could be TRBD1 or TRBD2 (5 bases each). V shed 3 bases and J shed 9 bases, with 10 bases lying between them. The CDR3 is made up of 12 amino acids. Germline loops: CDR1 SGHRS, CDR2 YFSETQ.

The chain combines TRBV6-1 with TRBJ2-1, with TRBD2 matching over 9 bases. In germline, CDR1 is MNHNS, CDR2 SASEGT. CDR3 length equals 16 residues. Unmatched junction bases numbered 16, after V lost 6 bases and J lost 10 bases. The CDR3 spells CASRVKPGLAVLEQFF. The CDR3 nucleotides are TGTGCCAGCAGGGTAAAGCCGGGACTAGCAGTCTTAGAGCAGTTCTTC.

This chain links TRBV24-1 with TRBJ2-3, with 12 bases aligning to TRBD2. In germline, CDR1 is KGHDR, CDR2 SFDVKD. This CDR3 contains 17 residues. Losses at the gene ends were 2 bases for V and 1 base for J; bases not matched to a gene: 3. For the CDR3, the DNA is TGTGCCACCAGTGATTCCAGACTAGCGGGGGGCACAGATACGCAGTATTTT. Translating it yields CATSDSRLAGGTDTQYF.

At least ten counts were recorded for this clonotype. The V call is TRBV20-1, the J call TRBJ2-1; a weak D match, TRBD2 (6 bases). V lost 6 bases and J 3 bases, leaving 12 bases between the germline ends. This CDR3 has 13 residues. CDR1 DFQATT and CDR2 SNEGSKA come from the germline V gene (reference sequence). Here the CDR3 reads CSALGGNYNEQFF. The CDR3, as DNA: TGCAGTGCCCTCGGCGGGAACTACAATGAGCAGTTCTTC.

This sequence joins TRBV7-8 and TRBJ2-6; D is undetermined. CDR1 and CDR2 from the germline V gene are SGHVS and FQNEAQ. The CDR3 spans 16 residues. V lost 5 bases and J 2 bases, leaving 13 bases between the germline ends. The CDR3 nucleotides read TGTGCCAGCAGCCCATCATTAGCAGCTGGGGCCAACGTCCTGACTTTC. Its protein is CASSPSLAAGANVLTF.

The chain uses TRBV15 and TRBJ1-1; D is perhaps TRBD1 (5 bases). CDR1 LNHNV and CDR2 YYDKDF come from the germline V gene (reference sequence). Trimming took 5 bases from V and 5 from J, leaving 24 bases between them. The CDR3 sequence is 17 residues long. CDR3 protein: CATSPAPDGRGWTEAFF. CDR3 coding DNA: TGTGCCACCAGCCCGGCCCCCGATGGACGGGGCTGGACTGAAGCTTTCTTT.

The rearrangement uses TRBV19 and TRBJ2-1; 13 bases align to TRBD2. The germline gives CDR1 LNHDA, CDR2 SQIVND (reference sequence). This CDR3 comprises 15 residues. The ends lost 2 bases at V and 7 bases at J; junction bases unmatched: 2. CDR3 region: CASSILTSGRNEQFF. The CDR3 coding sequence is TGTGCCAGTAGTATATTGACTAGCGGGAGGAATGAGCAGTTCTTC.